This T cell receptor (beta chain) was identified during a study of T cell repertoires in cytomegalovirus infection. The wider study: Public TCR beta signatures were indicative of both CMV infection and a matching HLA type. Study-level findings and limits: CMV-specific TCR beta clonotypes restricted by HLA-C were the ones dominating the ex vivo response.

TCRdb re-called the reads with MiXCR, one entry per CDR3 protein. The sample yields about 320,000 distinct CDR3 sequences, 8% to 9.5% seen once. V was shortened by 5 bases and J by 3 bases, with 7 bases between the two germline ends. Per germline, CDR1 MDHEN and CDR2 SYDVKM. The CDR3 consists of 12 residues. This clonotype appeared a few times. Its cognate antigen is unknown. The sample comprised PBMCs. This TCR was sampled from a human donor in good health (CMV status not recorded). Some clones in this sample may be carry-over from other donors' samples. J is TRBJ1-2 and V is TRBV28, with D uncertain. Here the CDR3 reads CASSLSYYGYTF. The DNA of the CDR3 is TGTGCCAGCAGTCTTTCTTACTATGGCTACACCTTC.